This is a list of T cell receptor beta chains from one sample in a study of blood T cell repertoires in COVID-19. Assay used: immunoSEQ multiplex PCR; TCRdb lists only in-frame clones, some missing. The table has some 96,000 clones, almost 80% seen once. The sample taken for sequencing was peripheral blood. These receptor sequences come from an older woman with acute or convalescent COVID-19. Each CDR3 is given with its conserved first and last residue. The D gene is left open where the match is weak. Expanded clones are given a class, and other clones once, few, many or no size at all.

j_gene | d_gene | abundance | v_gene | CDR3nt | CDR3aa
TRBJ1-1 | TRBD1 | few | TRBV5-1 | TGCGCCAGCAGCTTGGAAGGGACAGGGGAAGGTACAACTTTCTTT | CASSLEGTGEGTTFF
TRBJ2-6 | - | - | TRBV5-1 | TGCGCCAGCAGCCCAACCAACTCTCCTGGGGCCAACGTCCTGACTTTC | CASSPTNSPGANVLTF
TRBJ2-1 | TRBD2 | - | TRBV3-1/TRBV3-2 | TGTGCCAGCAGTCTACTAGCGGGGGGGACGTACAATGAGCAGTTCTTC | CASSLLAGGTYNEQFF
TRBJ2-3 | TRBD1 | - | TRBV10-2 | TGCGCCAGCAGTGAGTGGACAGGGTTTGGAGATACGCAGTATTTT | CASSEWTGFGDTQYF
TRBJ1-2 | - | - | TRBV5-8 | TGTGCCAGCAGCTTTGGGGGGGTCGATGGCTACACCTTC | CASSFGGVDGYTF
TRBJ2-2 | TRBD2 | - | TRBV7-3 | TGTGCCAGCAGCTCAACCACCTCCTGGACTAGTGATTCCGGGGAGCTGTTTTTT | CASSSTTSWTSDSGELFF
TRBJ2-6 | - | - | TRBV7-2 | TGTGCCAGCAGCTTATGGCAGTTTGGGGCCAACGTCCTGACTTTC | CASSLWQFGANVLTF
TRBJ2-7 | - | - | TRBV9 | TGTGCCAGCAGCGTATCAGGGCTCGGCGAGCAGTACTTC | CASSVSGLGEQYF
TRBJ1-6 | TRBD1 | - | TRBV11-2 | TGTGCCAGCAGCTTAGCGGACAGGGTCACACCCCTCCACTTT | CASSLADRVTPLHF
TRBJ1-4 | - | few | TRBV7-9 | TGTGCCAGCAGCTTAGGTCGGACAGCTGCAACTAATGAAAAACTGTTTTTT | CASSLGRTAATNEKLFF
TRBJ1-1 | - | few | TRBV4-1 | TGCGCCAGCAGCACCGGGGGGCACACTGAAGCTTTCTTT | CASSTGGHTEAFF
TRBJ1-2 | TRBD1 | - | TRBV6-5 | TGTGCCAGCAGTTACAGGGGACAGGGATCCTATGGCTACACCTTC | CASSYRGQGSYGYTF
TRBJ2-5 | TRBD2 | - | TRBV19 | TGTGCCAGTAGTGACCAAACTAGCGGCGGGACCCAGTACTTC | CASSDQTSGGTQYF
TRBJ1-6 | - | - | TRBV7-2 | TGTGCCAGCAGCTTAGGGGGGACACTATTTTCACCCCTCCACTTT | CASSLGGTLFSPLHF
TRBJ2-5 | TRBD2 | many | TRBV20-1 | TGCAGTGCTAGTCCCACTAGCGGACAAGAGACCCAGTACTTC | CSASPTSGQETQYF
TRBJ2-1 | TRBD2 | - | TRBV9 | TGTGCCAGCAGCGCTAGCGGGGTCGCCAACAATGAGCAGTTCTTC | CASSASGVANNEQFF
TRBJ2-4 | - | - | TRBV19 | TGTGCCACCGAAGGGGTGGACATTCAGTACTTC | CATEGVDIQYF
TRBJ1-3 | - | few | TRBV7-9 | TGTGCCAGCAGCCCCGGGAACACCATATATTTT | CASSPGNTIYF
TRBJ2-5 | TRBD1 | - | TRBV5-1 | TGCGCCAGCAGCTTGTCACAGGGGGTGTTAGAGACCCAGTACTTC | CASSLSQGVLETQYF
TRBJ1-1 | TRBD1 | - | TRBV6-5 | TGTGCCAGCAGTCAAACTCAGGGGGGCACTGAAGCTTTCTTT | CASSQTQGGTEAFF
TRBJ2-1 | TRBD1 | - | TRBV5-6 | TGTGCCAGCAGCTTAAGCAGGGGGAGCTCCTACAATGAGCAGTTCTTC | CASSLSRGSSYNEQFF
TRBJ1-5 | - | - | TRBV6-5 | TGTGCCAGCAGTTACTCACTACTCAGTAATCAGCCCCAGCATTTT | CASSYSLLSNQPQHF
TRBJ2-5 | TRBD2 | - | TRBV19 | TGTGCCAGTAGTCCCAGACTAGCGGGGCAAGAGACCCAGTACTTC | CASSPRLAGQETQYF
TRBJ1-1 | TRBD1 | - | TRBV9 | TGTGCCAGCAGCCCGACAGGGGGCAGAAGCCAGATGAACACTGAAGCTTTCTTT | CASSPTGGRSQMNTEAFF
TRBJ2-3 | - | - | TRBV3-1/TRBV3-2 | TGTGCCAGCAGCCAAGATATGGTGGGAGGGGGGGGCACAGATACGCAGTATTTT | CASSQDMVGGGGTDTQYF
TRBJ2-3 | - | - | TRBV7-3 | TGTGCCAGCAGCCTACCGTCCACTGGAGGCACAGATACGCAGTATTTT | CASSLPSTGGTDTQYF
TRBJ1-2 | TRBD1 | - | TRBV3-1/TRBV3-2 | TGTGCCAGCAGCCACCTTGACAGGGGCCGGCCCTTCACCTTC | CASSHLDRGRPFTF
TRBJ2-3 | - | - | TRBV6-5 | TGTGCCAGCAGTTACTCTGAGCGATTCGGAGATACGCAGTATTTT | CASSYSERFGDTQYF
TRBJ1-4 | TRBD1 | - | TRBV5-1 | TGCGCCAGCAGCTCCGGGACAGGGTTGTTCGGGTTCGGTGGGCTCGGTGAAAAACTGTTTTTT | CASSSGTGLFGFGGLGEKLFF